Below are 32 T cell receptor beta chains sequenced from a single sample in a study of breast tumors, draining lymph nodes, adjacent tissues (dated by TCRdb to 2015 to 2016). Receptor libraries were prepared by multiplex PCR. For sequencing, an Illumina HiSeq 2000 was employed. The public sequencing data were trimmed at Q25 with fastp and processed into clonotypes with MiXCR by TCRdb, which kept only in-frame beta chains. Each entry is one CDR3 protein sequence, shown with its most common DNA and genes. The sample table shows 200,000 or so distinct CDR3 sequences, and about 32% are seen once. Around 4.5% of the sample is held by the ten biggest clonotypes. Lymph node samples were obtained from the axillary draining lymph nodes of breast cancer patients. Sequencing input: axillary lymph node tissue. The receptor source for this set is a female donor with breast cancer. Some clones in this sample may be carry-over from other donors' samples.

J is TRBJ1-2 and V is TRBV19, with a weak D call TRBD1 (5 bases). The CDR3 spans 14 residues. V was trimmed by 5 bases and J by 5 bases, leaving 15 bases between them. Germline loops: CDR1 LNHDA, CDR2 SQIVND (reference sequence). The CDR3 loop is CASSERNRFYGYTF. CDR3 coding DNA: TGTGCCAGTAGTGAGAGGAACAGGTTTTATGGCTACACCTTC.

Points on this clonotype: It is likely a read error, because the conserved phenylalanine at the end of the CDR3 is missing. V gene TRBV7-3 combines with J gene TRBJ2-5, with 8 bases identical to TRBD2. The V gene's germline CDR1 is SGHTA and CDR2 FQGTGA. CDR3 length: 14 residues. The junction had 9 bases not matched to a gene; V was cut back by 5 bases and J by 7 bases. The CDR3 DNA follows: TGTGCCAGCAGCAAAAGCGGGAGCGGGGGGACCCAGTACCTC. Amino acids: CASSKSGSGGTQYL.

The chain employs TRBV2 and TRBJ2-5; perhaps TRBD1 as D (6 bases). Trimming removed 6 bases at V and 5 bases at J, with 19 bases between. The germline V gene encodes CDR1 SNHLY and CDR2 FYNNEI. The CDR3 sequence is 15 residues long. The CDR3 sequence: CASRWDTNTGETQYF. The CDR3 DNA is TGTGCCAGCAGATGGGACACCAACACCGGGGAGACCCAGTACTTC.

This clonotype was detected many times. CDR3 DNA: TGTGCCTGGGGACTCCTCCAAGAGACCCAGTACTTC. Translating it yields CAWGLLQETQYF. This chain connects TRBV30 to TRBJ2-5; a weak D match, TRBD2 (5 bases). The CDR3 contains 12 residues. The V gene lost 5 bases and the J gene lost 1 base, with 8 bases spanning the gap. Germline lookup yields CDR1 GTSNPN and CDR2 SVGIG (reference sequence).

This clonotype was counted only a few times. One base away lies a much larger clone, so this may be a sequencing read error. The V and J genes are TRBV20-1 and TRBJ1-5; D not certain. Germline V gene sequence: CDR1 DFQATT, CDR2 SNEGSKA (reference sequence). The CDR3 is made up of 11 amino acids. The DNA of the CDR3 is TGCAGTGCTAGAACGGGGAGGCCCCAGCCTTTT. Encoded protein: CSARTGRPQPF.

To note about this clonotype: Since a much larger clone is just one base distant, this may be a read error. In this CDR3 the conserved last residue, phenylalanine or tryptophan, is missing, so a read error is likely. The CDR3 nucleotides are TGTGCCAGCTCACATTCGGGCAGCACAGATACGCAGTATGTT. It encodes CASSHSGSTDTQYV. The gene calls are TRBV18 and TRBJ2-3; D gene ambiguous. This CDR3 region has 14 residues. Looked up from germline, CDR1 is KGHSH and CDR2 is LQKENI. The V gene lost 4 bases and the J gene lost 0 bases, with 8 bases spanning the gap.

There are many counts of this clonotype. J is TRBJ2-7 and V is TRBV6-5, with D uncertain. This CDR3 has 15 residues. CDR1 is MNHEY, CDR2 SVGAGI, per germline. V was shortened by 6 bases and J by 2 bases, with 17 bases between the two germline ends. The DNA of the CDR3 is TGTGCCAGCAGACCTAGGGTCTCATCCGCCTACGAGCAGTACTTC. This translates into CASRPRVSSAYEQYF.

This clonotype was found many times. This chain connects TRBV11-2 to TRBJ2-2; D is unresolved. The V gene's germline CDR1 is SGHAT and CDR2 FQNNGV. V was clipped by 5 bases and J by 5 bases, with 9 bases between them. There are 13 residues in the CDR3. CDR3 DNA sequence: TGTGCCAGCAGCAACACAATGACCGGGGAGCTGTTTTTT. Translating it yields CASSNTMTGELFF.

This clonotype appeared many times. The chain employs TRBV4-3 and TRBJ2-1; the match to TRBD2 covers 8 bases. The V gene's germline CDR1 is LGHNA and CDR2 YSLEER. The CDR3 sequence is 16 residues long. V shed 0 bases, J shed 4 bases, and the junction held 5 bases outside the gene matches. In DNA form, the CDR3 reads TGCGCCAGCAGCCAAGATCGGGGGGGCTCATACAATGAGCAGTTCTTC. Its protein product is CASSQDRGGSYNEQFF.

This clonotype was picked up many times. V is TRBV7-2 and J is TRBJ2-1, with 11 positions matching TRBD2. Germline V gene sequence: CDR1 SGHTA, CDR2 FQGNSA. The CDR3 has 17 residues. V trimming: 4 bases; J trimming: 8 bases; junction bases outside the gene matches: 13. CDR3 residues: CASSSRLSSGRGDEQFF. CDR3 bases: TGTGCCAGCAGCTCCCGACTCAGTAGCGGGAGGGGAGATGAGCAGTTCTTC.

The V call is TRBV29-1, the J call TRBJ1-1; a weak D match, TRBD1 (6 bases). Trimming removed 5 bases at V and 1 base at J, with 17 bases between. The CDR3 has 15 amino acids. Germline V gene sequence: CDR1 SQVTM, CDR2 ANQGSEA. In DNA form, the CDR3 reads TGCAGCGTTTCCAGAGGCGGGACAACGAACACTGAAGCTTTCTTT. Translated: CSVSRGGTTNTEAFF.

This clonotype occurred a few times. This may be a read error: a much more frequent sequence differs by one nucleotide. The V and J genes are TRBV9 and TRBJ2-1; 8 positions agree with TRBD2. CDR3 length equals 15 residues. CDR1 and CDR2 from the germline V gene are SGDLS and YYNGEE. The CDR3 sequence is CASSVELAAYNEPFF. In nucleotides, the CDR3 is TGTGCCAGCAGCGTAGAACTAGCGGCCTACAATGAGCCGTTCTTC.

Details on this clonotype: A read error is possible here, since a much larger clone lies one base away. The rearrangement uses TRBV7-3 and TRBJ2-3; the match to TRBD2 covers 14 bases. This CDR3 is 17 amino acids long. Germline V gives CDR1 SGHTA, CDR2 FQGTGA. CDR3 coding DNA: TGTGCCAGCAGCTCCGGACTAGCGGGAGGCGGTACAGATCCGCAGTATTTT. Translation gives CASSSGLAGGGTDPQYF.

This clonotype turned up a few times. This chain joins TRBV12-5 and TRBJ2-5, with TRBD2 matching 14 bases. With V trimmed by 7 bases and J by 6 bases, 13 bases remained unmatched. CDR3 length equals 17 residues. Germline loops: CDR1 LGHNT, CDR2 FRNRAP. The CDR3 region is CASADQTSGGASKTQYF. CDR3 bases: TGTGCTAGTGCCGATCAGACTAGCGGGGGGGCCTCAAAGACCCAGTACTTC.

This clonotype showed up many times. The chain uses TRBV7-2 and TRBJ2-7; 8 bases fit TRBD1. J was trimmed by 6 bases and V by 1 base; bases with no gene match: 2. Per the germline V gene, CDR1 is SGHTA and CDR2 is FQGNSA. CDR3 length: 13 residues. The DNA of the CDR3 is TGTGCCAGCAGCTTAGGGACAGGGAGCGAGCAGTACTTC. This translates into CASSLGTGSEQYF.

This rearrangement joins TRBV15 to TRBJ2-3, with a tentative D call TRBD2 (7 bases). CDR3 size: 17 residues. Trimming removed 3 bases from V and 0 bases from J, with 16 bases in between. Germline V gene sequence: CDR1 LNHNV, CDR2 YYDKDF (reference sequence). This CDR3 is CATSRSGASGSTDTQYF. CDR3 sequence (DNA): TGTGCCACCAGCAGGTCGGGGGCTAGCGGTAGCACAGATACGCAGTATTTT.

CDR3 region: CASTQLGREIDTQYF. The CDR3 nucleotides are TGTGCCAGCACCCAATTGGGCAGGGAAATAGATACGCAGTATTTT. The chain couples TRBV28 to TRBJ2-3; D may be TRBD1 (5 bases). Trimming stripped 7 bases from V and 5 bases from J, with 19 bases between. Germline CDR1 MDHEN, CDR2 SYDVKM. CDR3 length: 15 amino acids.

This chain joins TRBV7-2 and TRBJ1-2, with TRBD1 matching over 7 bases. After removal of 3 bases from V and 4 bases from J, the junction contained 8 bases not matched to a gene. CDR1 and CDR2 from the germline V gene are SGHTA and FQGNSA. CDR3 length equals 15 residues. Here the CDR3 DNA reads TGTGCCAGCAGCTTCGGGGGAGGGGGCTCCTATGGCTACACCTTC. Translated, it gives CASSFGGGGSYGYTF.

The chain has TRBV11-2 and TRBJ2-7; perhaps TRBD2 as D (6 bases). The CDR3 totals 18 residues. Germline-derived CDR1 and CDR2 are SGHAT and FQNNGV. The ends were cut back, 5 bases at V and 2 bases at J, with 25 bases in the middle. CDR3 sequence reads: CASSPLALPRGLAYEQYF. CDR3 coding DNA: TGTGCCAGCAGCCCCCTAGCGCTTCCGCGAGGGCTGGCCTACGAGCAGTACTTC.

The chain is built from TRBV2 and TRBJ2-1; 8 bases map to TRBD1. Per the germline V gene, CDR1 is SNHLY and CDR2 is FYNNEI. CDR3 length: 15 amino acids. With 6 bases clipped from V and 10 bases from J, the junction kept 14 bases outside the gene matches. The CDR3 spells CASSLDPTGGREQFF. The CDR3, as DNA: TGTGCCAGCAGCCTGGACCCTACAGGGGGGCGAGAGCAGTTCTTC.

J is TRBJ1-2 and V is TRBV7-9; 12 bases are a match to TRBD1. V dropped 4 bases and J dropped 8; count of bases not matched to a gene: 5. This CDR3 is 14 amino acids long. Per germline, CDR1 SEHNR and CDR2 FQNEAQ (reference sequence). The chain's CDR3 is CASSSTGQGAGYTF. The CDR3 DNA follows: TGTGCCAGCAGCTCGACGGGACAGGGGGCAGGCTACACCTTC.

This clonotype was picked up a small number of times. This chain links TRBV4-3 with TRBJ1-4; D unclear. The CDR3 is made up of 13 amino acids. Germline V CDR1 and CDR2: LGHNA, YSLEER. V lost 3 bases and J lost 5, with 7 bases in between. CDR3 bases: TGCGCCAGCAGCCAGGGTCACAATGAAAAACTGTTTTTT. Translating it yields CASSQGHNEKLFF.

At least ten counts were recorded for this clonotype. J is TRBJ2-7 and V is TRBV7-2; D gene ambiguous. The CDR3 is 13 amino acids. The V gene's germline CDR1 is SGHTA and CDR2 FQGNSA. The V end was cut by 2 bases, the J end by 2 bases, with 7 bases between. The CDR3 is CASSLNRAYEQYF. CDR3 sequence (DNA): TGTGCCAGCAGCTTAAACCGGGCCTACGAGCAGTACTTC.

This clonotype was found many times. V usage is TRBV6-5 and J usage is TRBJ1-3; TRBD1 agrees at 7 bases. Germline V gives CDR1 MNHEY, CDR2 SVGAGI. The J segment lost 4 bases and the V segment lost 6 bases, leaving 9 bases of the junction unmatched. CDR3 length: 15 amino acids. The CDR3 bases are TGTGCCAGCAGCCAAGACAGGGCTGGAGGAAACACCATATATTTT. This codes for CASSQDRAGGNTIYF.

This clonotype was counted ten times or more. This sequence joins TRBV28 and TRBJ2-3; 10 bases are a match to TRBD2. Trimming removed 10 bases from V and 5 bases from J; junction bases left unmatched: 15. Looked up from germline, CDR1 is MDHEN and CDR2 is SYDVKM. CDR3 length: 16 residues. The CDR3 DNA reads as TGTGCCACCGCGCGGAGCGGGAGGGCATTCAGAGATACGCAGTATTTT. The encoded protein is CATARSGRAFRDTQYF.

This clonotype has at least ten counts. This chain joins TRBV5-6 and TRBJ2-3; perhaps TRBD1 as D (8 bases). CDR3 length: 15 amino acids. V shed 3 bases and J shed 5 bases, with 16 bases lying between them. In germline, CDR1 is SGHDT, CDR2 YYEEEE. Written as DNA, the CDR3 is TGTGCCAGCAGCTCGCTACAGGGGGGGGGAGATACGCAGTATTTT. As protein: CASSSLQGGGDTQYF.

The V call is TRBV2, the J call TRBJ1-5; D is unresolved. In germline, CDR1 is SNHLY, CDR2 FYNNEI. This CDR3 has 14 residues. V gave up 6 bases and J gave up 7 bases, with 16 bases separating them. The chain's CDR3 is CASRGRHLLQPQHF. The CDR3 DNA reads TGTGCCAGCAGAGGTCGACACCTCTTGCAGCCCCAGCATTTT.

This clonotype has a count of ten or more. This chain connects TRBV6-6 to TRBJ1-2, with 7 bases identical to TRBD1. Germline trimming cut 6 bases from V and 5 bases from J; bases unmatched to any gene: 9. The CDR3 covers 14 residues. Germline V lookup: CDR1 MNHNY, CDR2 SVGAGI (reference sequence). The CDR3 protein is CASRPPGQLYGYTF. The CDR3 DNA is TGTGCCAGCAGACCCCCGGGACAGCTATATGGCTACACCTTC.

This clonotype was observed a single time. The chain recombines TRBV10-3 with TRBJ2-7; maybe TRBD2 (5 bases). Trimming removed 6 bases at V and 2 bases at J, with 11 bases between. Germline V CDR1 and CDR2: ENHRY, SYGVKD. CDR3 length equals 13 residues. The CDR3 coding sequence is TGTGCCATCAGGAGAGGGCCTCCCTACGAGCAGTACTTC. It yields the protein CAIRRGPPYEQYF.

This clonotype has more than one count but fewer than ten. Possible read error: a much larger clone is one base away. This chain uses TRBV7-8 with TRBJ2-5; D not resolved. The germline gives CDR1 SGHVS, CDR2 FQNEAQ. The CDR3 length is 14 residues. CDR3: CASGLMGFKETQYF. The CDR3 DNA sequence: TGTGCCAGCGGCTTGATGGGGTTCAAAGAGACCCAGTACTTC.

This clonotype has just a few counts. A much larger clone is a single base away; this may be a read error. The V and J genes are TRBV2 and TRBJ2-7; 12 bases fit TRBD1. The germline gives CDR1 SNHLY, CDR2 FYNNEI. There are 19 residues in the CDR3. As DNA, the CDR3 is TGTGCCAGCAGTGAAGGTGGGGGACAGGGGGCTTCTAGGATGGACGACCAGTACTTC. It specifies CASSEGGGQGASRMDDQYF.

This clonotype has ten or more counts. The chain has TRBV28 and TRBJ1-6; D gene ambiguous. This CDR3 spans 13 amino acids. Germline V gene sequence: CDR1 MDHEN, CDR2 SYDVKM. V was trimmed by 7 bases and J by 2 bases, leaving 6 bases between them. CDR3 residues: CASIGPYNSPLHF. CDR3 DNA sequence: TGTGCCAGCATTGGTCCCTATAATTCACCCCTCCACTTT.